A single sample is the source of the 2 T cell receptor beta chains below, sequenced in a study of T cells in Graves' hyperthyroidism and ophthalmopathy. From RNA transcripts, TCR beta CDR3 regions were amplified. With the HTBI primer set, the TCR CDR3 went through a first round of RT-PCR. Using its own MiXCR run on the multiplex PCR reads, TCRdb lists one record per CDR3 protein. The sample shows about 600,000 distinct CDR3 sequences, approximately 15% of them seen only once. Sequencing input: blood. These receptors were obtained from a woman in her 40s with Graves' ophthalmopathy.

This clonotype was detected ten times or more. V gene TRBV5-1 combines with J gene TRBJ2-3; TRBD1 matches at 11 bases. Germline-derived CDR1 and CDR2 are SGHRS and YFSETQ. CDR3 size: 15 residues. The V gene end was trimmed by 2 bases and the J gene end by 4 bases; junction bases not matched to a gene: 3. DNA of the CDR3: TGCGCCAGCAGCTTTGGACAGGGGGCCGCAGATACGCAGTATTTT. It is translated as CASSFGQGAADTQYF.

This clonotype showed up many times. The chain combines TRBV5-1 with TRBJ2-1, with TRBD2 matching over 9 bases. Germline lookup yields CDR1 SGHRS and CDR2 YFSETQ. The CDR3 runs 16 residues. V dropped 4 bases and J dropped 4; count of bases not matched to a gene: 9. DNA for the CDR3: TGCGCCAGCAGCCCTGGCGCGGGAGGGCTTTACAATGAGCAGTTCTTC. It codes for CASSPGAGGLYNEQFF. The whole variable domain, filled in from reference TRBV5-1 and TRBJ2-1, reads KAGVTQTPRYLIKTRGQQVTLSCSPISGHRSVSWYQQTPGQGLQFLFEYFSETQRNKGNFPGRFSGRQFSNSRSEMNVSTLELGDSALYLCASSPGAGGLYNEQFFGPGTRLTVL.